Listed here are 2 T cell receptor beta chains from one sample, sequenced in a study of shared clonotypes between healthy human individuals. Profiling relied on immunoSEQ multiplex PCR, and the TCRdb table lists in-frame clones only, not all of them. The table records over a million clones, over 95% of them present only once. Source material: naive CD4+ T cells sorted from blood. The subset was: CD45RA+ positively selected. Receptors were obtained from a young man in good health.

The CDR3 sequence: CATSRDRQWGSYEQYF. CDR3 coding DNA: TGTGCCACCAGCAGAGATAGACAGTGGGGCTCCTACGAGCAGTACTTC. The chain carries TRBV15 and TRBJ2-7; D is possibly TRBD1 (5 bases). Trimming cost V 0 bases and J 0 bases, with 12 bases left between them. Looked up from germline, CDR1 is LNHNV and CDR2 is YYDKDF (reference sequence). The CDR3 covers 16 residues.

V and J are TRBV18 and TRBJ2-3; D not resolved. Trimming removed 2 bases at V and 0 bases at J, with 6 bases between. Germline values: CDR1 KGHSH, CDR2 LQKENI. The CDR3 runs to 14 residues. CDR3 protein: CASSPRPSTDTQYF. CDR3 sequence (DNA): TGTGCCAGCTCACCAAGGCCGAGCACAGATACGCAGTATTTT.